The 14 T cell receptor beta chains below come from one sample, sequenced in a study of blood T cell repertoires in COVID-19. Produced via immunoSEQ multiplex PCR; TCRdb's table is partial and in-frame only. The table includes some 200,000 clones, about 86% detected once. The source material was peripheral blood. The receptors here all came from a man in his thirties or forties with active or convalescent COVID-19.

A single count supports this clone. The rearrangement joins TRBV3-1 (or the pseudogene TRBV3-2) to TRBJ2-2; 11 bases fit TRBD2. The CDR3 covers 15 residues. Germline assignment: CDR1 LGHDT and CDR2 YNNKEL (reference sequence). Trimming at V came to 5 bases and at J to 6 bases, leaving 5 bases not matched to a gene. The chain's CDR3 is CASSRPGLAAGELFF. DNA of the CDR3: TGTGCCAGCAGCAGGCCGGGACTAGCGGCCGGGGAGCTGTTTTTT.

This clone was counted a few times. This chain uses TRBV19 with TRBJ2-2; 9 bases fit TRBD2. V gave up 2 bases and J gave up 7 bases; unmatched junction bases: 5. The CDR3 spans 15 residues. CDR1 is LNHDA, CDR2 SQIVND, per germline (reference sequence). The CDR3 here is CASSIIAGAGGELFF. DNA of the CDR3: TGTGCCAGTAGTATAATAGCGGGAGCGGGCGGGGAGCTGTTTTTT.

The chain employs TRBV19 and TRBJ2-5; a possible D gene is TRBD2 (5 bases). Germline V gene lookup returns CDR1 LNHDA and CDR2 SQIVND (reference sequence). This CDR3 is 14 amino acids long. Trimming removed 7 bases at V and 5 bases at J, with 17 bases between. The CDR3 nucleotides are TGTGCCAGTACGCGGGCCTTTAAGGCGGAGACCCAGTACTTC. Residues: CASTRAFKAETQYF.

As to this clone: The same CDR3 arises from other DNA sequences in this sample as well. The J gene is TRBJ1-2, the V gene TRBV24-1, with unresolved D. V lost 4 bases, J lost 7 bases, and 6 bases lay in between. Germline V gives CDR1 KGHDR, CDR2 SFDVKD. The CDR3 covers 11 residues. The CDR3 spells CATSDRGGYTF. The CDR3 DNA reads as TGTGCCACCAGTGACAGAGGTGGCTACACCTTC.

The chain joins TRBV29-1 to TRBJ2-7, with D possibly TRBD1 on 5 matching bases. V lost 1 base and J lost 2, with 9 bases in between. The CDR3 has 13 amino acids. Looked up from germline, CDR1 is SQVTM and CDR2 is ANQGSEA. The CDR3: CSVEGGKTYEQYF. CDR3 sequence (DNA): TGCAGCGTTGAAGGGGGCAAAACCTACGAGCAGTACTTC.

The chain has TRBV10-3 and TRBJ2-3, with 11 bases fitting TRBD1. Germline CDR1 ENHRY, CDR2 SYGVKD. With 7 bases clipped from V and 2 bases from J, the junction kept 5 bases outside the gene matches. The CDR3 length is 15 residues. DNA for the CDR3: TGTGCCATCACCAACGGACAGGGGGCCACAGATACGCAGTATTTT. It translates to CAITNGQGATDTQYF.

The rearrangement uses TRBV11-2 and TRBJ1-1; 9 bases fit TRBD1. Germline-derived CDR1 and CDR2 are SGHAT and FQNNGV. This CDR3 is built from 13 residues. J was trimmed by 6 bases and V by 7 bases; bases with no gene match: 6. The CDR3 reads CASTSQGASEAFF. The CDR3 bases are TGTGCCAGCACCTCACAGGGGGCCTCTGAAGCTTTCTTT.

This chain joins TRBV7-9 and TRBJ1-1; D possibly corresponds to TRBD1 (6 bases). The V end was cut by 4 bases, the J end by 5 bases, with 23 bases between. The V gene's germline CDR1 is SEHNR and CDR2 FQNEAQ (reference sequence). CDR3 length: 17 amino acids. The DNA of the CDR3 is TGTGCCAGCAGCTCTCCGACAGGAGTCGGAGCAAAAACTGAAGCTTTCTTT. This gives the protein CASSSPTGVGAKTEAFF.

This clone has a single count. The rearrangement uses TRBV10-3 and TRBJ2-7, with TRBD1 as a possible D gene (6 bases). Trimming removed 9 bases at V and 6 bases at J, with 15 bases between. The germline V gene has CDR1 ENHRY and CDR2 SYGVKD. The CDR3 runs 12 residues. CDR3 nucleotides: TGTGCCATTGCAGGGGTCACAGGCGAGCAGTACTTC. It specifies CAIAGVTGEQYF.

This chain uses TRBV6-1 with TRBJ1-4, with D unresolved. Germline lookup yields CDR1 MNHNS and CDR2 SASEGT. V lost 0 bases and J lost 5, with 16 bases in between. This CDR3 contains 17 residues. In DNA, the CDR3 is TGTGCCAGCAGTGAAGCGCTTCTCGGAAGGAGGAATGAAAAACTGTTTTTT. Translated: CASSEALLGRRNEKLFF.

The CDR3 spells CASSIVAGEEAFF. Here the CDR3 DNA reads TGTGCCAGTAGTATAGTCGCCGGGGAGGAGGCTTTCTTT. The gene calls are TRBV19 and TRBJ1-1; D is unclear. The ends were cut back, 1 base at V and 11 bases at J, with 14 bases in the middle. Germline CDR1 reads LNHDA; CDR2 reads SQIVND (reference sequence). This CDR3 is built from 13 residues.

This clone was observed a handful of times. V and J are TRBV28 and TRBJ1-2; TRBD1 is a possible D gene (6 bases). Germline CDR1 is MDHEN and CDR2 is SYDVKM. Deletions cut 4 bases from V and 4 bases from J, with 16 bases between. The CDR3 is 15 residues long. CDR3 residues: CASSSQGSRGYGYTF. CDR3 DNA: TGTGCCAGCAGTTCCCAGGGGAGTAGGGGCTATGGCTACACCTTC.

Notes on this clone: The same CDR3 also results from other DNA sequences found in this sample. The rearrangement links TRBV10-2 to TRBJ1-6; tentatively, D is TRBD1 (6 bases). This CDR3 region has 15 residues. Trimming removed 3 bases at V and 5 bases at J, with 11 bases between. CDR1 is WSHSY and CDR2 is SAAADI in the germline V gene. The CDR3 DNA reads TGCGCCAGCAGTGATGGGGGGGCGAATAATTCACCCCTCCACTTT. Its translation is CASSDGGANNSPLHF.

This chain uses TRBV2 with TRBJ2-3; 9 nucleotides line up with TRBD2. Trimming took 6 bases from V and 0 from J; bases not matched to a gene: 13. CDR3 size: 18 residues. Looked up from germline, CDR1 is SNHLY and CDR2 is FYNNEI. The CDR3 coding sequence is TGTGCCAGCAGCCGGGGTGGTAGCGGGGGCGTTAGCACAGATACGCAGTATTTT. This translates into CASSRGGSGGVSTDTQYF.